The 2 T cell receptor beta chains below come from one sample, sequenced in a study of regulatory T cells in long-lasting Graves disease. Specified time point: newly diagnosed GD, antithyroid drugs for less than 3 months. Isolated PBMC RNA provided the starting material for the TCR library. Investigators prepared the TCR beta libraries by applying iRepertoire HTBI primers and Arm-PCR of CDR3 regions. Each CDR3 protein gets one entry after TCRdb re-called the multiplex PCR reads with MiXCR. The sample consists of roughly 380,000 distinct CDR3 sequences, roughly 16% of them appearing once. The material was peripheral blood mononuclear cells (PBMCs), obtained at new diagnosis, from a patient treated with antithyroid drugs. Every receptor here comes from a female donor with Graves disease.

This clonotype was recorded at least ten times. The chain joins TRBV6-5 to TRBJ2-7; 8 bases are a match to TRBD2. The CDR3 sequence is 19 residues long. V lost 0 bases, J lost 0 bases, and 13 bases stayed unmatched. Germline V gene sequence: CDR1 MNHEY, CDR2 SVGAGI. This CDR3 reads CASSYSVRVSGGSSYEQYF. CDR3 nucleotide sequence: TGTGCCAGCAGTTACTCGGTCAGGGTCAGCGGGGGAAGCTCCTACGAGCAGTACTTC.

At least ten counts were recorded for this clonotype. This chain joins TRBV20-1 and TRBJ1-5; 7 positions agree with TRBD1. The CDR3 spans 13 residues. V shed 5 bases and J 7 bases; nucleotides not matched to a gene: 8. The germline CDR1 and CDR2 sequences are DFQATT and SNEGSKA (reference sequence). The chain's CDR3 is CSAATGAGQPQHF. CDR3 DNA sequence: TGCAGTGCTGCCACAGGGGCGGGACAGCCCCAGCATTTT.